One sample yielded the 26 T cell receptor beta chains listed below, sequenced in a study of blood T cells in healthy people across ages (dated by TCRdb to about 2015). The library relied on 5' RACE. The run used an Illumina HiSeq 2500. A second PCR of about 7 to 12 cycles was performed with a sample-barcoded 5' primer and a J-beta primer mix. The public reads were quality trimmed at Q25 with fastp and then assembled into clones with MiXCR by TCRdb, keeping productive beta chains. Every CDR3 protein is listed once, alongside the most common genes and DNA of its rows. Across this sample there are 1,500,000 or so distinct CDR3 sequences, with less than 45% seen only once. The ten largest clones capture around 4% of the sample. Sequenced material: blood. These receptors were collected from a woman younger than 35 in good health.

This clonotype has a handful of counts. This sequence joins TRBV7-2 and TRBJ2-3, with D possibly TRBD2 on 5 matching bases. Germline V lookup: CDR1 SGHTA, CDR2 FQGNSA. The CDR3 is 12 amino acids. With 5 bases removed from V and 6 bases from J, the gap between germline ends came to 9 bases. CDR3 in amino acids: CASSRTWDTQYF. The CDR3 DNA sequence: TGTGCCAGCAGCAGGACTTGGGATACGCAGTATTTT. Full variable domain (outside the CDR3, taken from reference TRBV7-2 and TRBJ2-3): GAGVSQSPSNKVTEKGKDVELRCDPISGHTALYWYRQSLGQGLEFLIYFQGNSAPDKSGLPSDRFSAERTGGSVSTLTIQRTQQEDSAVYLCASSRTWDTQYFGPGTRLTVL.

This clonotype has a handful of counts. The chain links TRBV27 to TRBJ1-4, with D perhaps TRBD1 (6 bases). V was shortened by 5 bases and J by 7 bases, with 11 bases between the two germline ends. Germline V lookup: CDR1 MNHEY, CDR2 SMNVEV (reference sequence). CDR3 length equals 13 residues. The CDR3 loop is CASSITTGEKLFF. The CDR3 DNA follows: TGTGCCAGCAGTATAACGACAGGTGAAAAACTGTTTTTT.

There are a few counts of this clonotype. V is TRBV29-1 and J is TRBJ2-7; 7 bases agree with TRBD1. In germline, CDR1 is SQVTM, CDR2 ANQGSEA. The CDR3 consists of 17 residues. After removal of 3 bases from V and 7 bases from J, the junction contained 21 bases not matched to a gene. CDR3 bases: TGCAGCGTTGAGGGTACAGGGGTCGACCTCTCCTACAATGAGCAGTACTTC. It translates to CSVEGTGVDLSYNEQYF.

This clonotype appeared a few times. This rearrangement joins TRBV9 to TRBJ1-2; 10 bases agree with TRBD1. V lost 0 bases to trimming and J lost 6 bases; unmatched junction nucleotides: 2. The CDR3 spans 14 residues. The germline CDR1 and CDR2 sequences are SGDLS and YYNGEE. This CDR3 reads CASSVETGGHGYTF. The DNA of the CDR3 is TGTGCCAGCAGCGTAGAGACAGGGGGCCATGGCTACACCTTC.

The chain recombines TRBV4-2 with TRBJ2-1, with TRBD2 matching over 7 bases. The DNA matches TRBJ2-7 better at its end, which makes the J call doubtful. The germline CDR1 and CDR2 sequences are LGHNA and YNFKEQ. The CDR3 runs to 18 residues. The chain's CDR3 is CASSQERTRYSSYNEQYF. The CDR3 bases are TGTGCCAGCAGCCAAGAGAGGACTAGATACAGCTCCTACAATGAGCAGTACTTC.

This chain uses TRBV12-3 or TRBV12-4 with TRBJ2-4, with 7 bases aligning to TRBD1. With V trimmed by 5 bases and J by 13 bases, 11 bases remained unmatched. There are 13 residues in the CDR3. The CDR3 sequence is CASSMGQRLGQYF. The CDR3 DNA reads TGTGCCAGCAGTATGGGACAGCGCTTAGGGCAGTACTTC.

This clonotype was seen only a few times. This chain joins TRBV7-2 and TRBJ2-3, with D possibly matching TRBD2 (6 bases). There are 14 residues in the CDR3. Germline lookup yields CDR1 SGHTA and CDR2 FQGNSA. Trimming removed 3 bases from V and 5 bases from J, with 12 bases in between. CDR3 sequence (DNA): TGTGCCAGCAGCTTGCGGGACGGAAGAGATACGCAGTATTTT. Translation gives CASSLRDGRDTQYF.

The chain couples TRBV7-9 to TRBJ2-6; maybe TRBD1 (6 bases). Germline V gene data show CDR1 as SEHNR and CDR2 as FQNEAQ (reference sequence). The V and J ends lost 4 bases and 0 bases respectively, with 19 bases between them. This CDR3 has 19 amino acids. CDR3 in amino acids: CASSSTGTTGSSGANVLTF. The DNA for the CDR3 is TGTGCCAGCAGCTCCACCGGGACAACAGGGAGCTCTGGGGCCAACGTCCTGACTTTC.

The chain couples TRBV7-6 to TRBJ1-1; D is ambiguous. CDR3 length equals 14 residues. The germline V gene encodes CDR1 SGHVS and CDR2 FNYEAQ. Trimming took off 5 bases at V and 3 bases at J, with 13 bases between the two ends. The CDR3 reads CASSPRHGYTEAFF. CDR3 in DNA: TGTGCCAGCAGCCCTAGGCATGGGTACACTGAAGCTTTCTTT. Full variable domain (outside the CDR3, taken from reference TRBV7-6 and TRBJ1-1): GAGVSQSPRYKVTKRGQDVALRCDPISGHVSLYWYRQALGQGPEFLTYFNYEAQQDKSGLPNDRFSAERPEGSISTLTIQRTEQRDSAMYRCASSPRHGYTEAFFGQGTRLTVV.

This clonotype was detected a few times. The chain uses TRBV27 and TRBJ2-1; D may match TRBD1 or TRBD2 (5 bases each). The ends were cut back, 5 bases at V and 7 bases at J, with 15 bases in the middle. The CDR3 runs to 14 residues. Germline-derived CDR1 and CDR2 are MNHEY and SMNVEV (reference sequence). DNA for the CDR3: TGTGCCAGCAGTCCTGGGGGAGCACTGAATGAGCAGTTCTTC. This translates into CASSPGGALNEQFF.

Note on this clonotype: Here the CDR3 omits its conserved ending phenylalanine or tryptophan, so a read error is the likely source. The V and J genes are TRBV28 and TRBJ2-5; D is undetermined. Trimming took 6 bases from V and 5 from J, leaving 13 bases between them. CDR1 and CDR2 (germline): MDHEN, SYDVKM. The CDR3 runs to 13 residues. CDR3 residues: CASSYVASETQYL. CDR3 coding DNA: TGTGCCAGCAGCTATGTAGCTTCTGAGACCCAGTACTTA.

This clonotype was detected a few times. The chain employs TRBV4-2 and TRBJ2-7; 7 bases are shared with TRBD2. The CDR3 covers 16 residues. The germline CDR1 and CDR2 sequences are LGHNA and YNFKEQ. The V gene end was trimmed by 3 bases and the J gene end by 2 bases; junction bases not matched to a gene: 10. The CDR3 nucleotides read TGTGCCAGCAGCCAGCCAACTGGCGGGAGAACCTACGAGCAGTACTTC. This translates into CASSQPTGGRTYEQYF.

This rearrangement joins TRBV7-9 to TRBJ1-2; 7 positions match TRBD1. Germline CDR1 and CDR2: SEHNR and FQNEAQ (reference sequence). With 3 bases clipped from V and 8 bases from J, the junction kept 9 bases outside the gene matches. The CDR3 contains 14 residues. CDR3 coding DNA: TGTGCCAGCAGCTTGGGACAGCCACCCCGAGGCTACACCTTC. Its protein product is CASSLGQPPRGYTF.

This clonotype was observed a single time. This rearrangement joins TRBV11-2 to TRBJ1-2; possibly TRBD1 for D (6 bases). Germline loops: CDR1 SGHAT, CDR2 FQNNGV. The CDR3 totals 14 residues. Between the trimmed V and J ends, which lost 5 bases and 4 bases, there was a span of 14 bases. CDR3 in DNA: TGTGCCAGCAGCGCCCAGGGGCCCAGCTATGGCTACACCTTC. Translated, it gives CASSAQGPSYGYTF.

This clonotype was detected a few times. The genes are TRBV7-8 and TRBJ1-4; D is possibly TRBD1 (5 bases). Germline loops: CDR1 SGHVS, CDR2 FQNEAQ. The ends were cut back, 0 bases at V and 10 bases at J, with 18 bases in the middle. This CDR3 contains 16 residues. In DNA form, the CDR3 reads TGTGCCAGCAGCTTAGCTGTCGGGTCCAGCGGGGGAAAACTGTTTTTT. Translation: CASSLAVGSSGGKLFF.

V usage is TRBV12-3 or TRBV12-4 and J usage is TRBJ2-1; D may match TRBD1 or TRBD2 (5 bases each). The CDR3 is made up of 13 amino acids. V shed 5 bases and J shed 12 bases, with 17 bases lying between them. The CDR3 spells CASSVDRGVGQFF. CDR3 coding DNA: TGTGCCAGCAGTGTAGATAGGGGAGTAGGGCAGTTCTTC.

This clonotype was seen more than once but under ten times. CDR3 in amino acids: CASRGQARQPQHF. The DNA of the CDR3 is TGTGCCAGCAGAGGACAGGCCAGGCAGCCCCAGCATTTT. The rearrangement uses TRBV12-3 or TRBV12-4 and TRBJ1-5; 7 bases match TRBD1. The CDR3 covers 13 residues. Trimming at V came to 6 bases and at J to 7 bases, leaving 6 bases not matched to a gene.

The chain has TRBV29-1 and TRBJ1-2; a possible D gene is TRBD1 (6 bases). The CDR3 covers 13 residues. V was cut by 6 bases and J by 0 bases, with 11 bases left in between. Germline-derived CDR1 and CDR2 are SQVTM and ANQGSEA. CDR3 residues: CSVGTRANYGYTF. The CDR3 DNA reads TGCAGCGTGGGGACAAGAGCTAACTATGGCTACACCTTC. Together with reference TRBV29-1 and TRBJ1-2, the CDR3 gives the full variable domain: SAVISQKPSRDICQRGTSLTIQCQVDSQVTMMFWYRQQPGQSLTLIATANQGSEATYESGFVIDKFPISRPNLTFSTLTVSNMSPEDSSIYLCSVGTRANYGYTFGSGTRLTVV.

The chain recombines TRBV5-4 with TRBJ2-7, with D possibly being TRBD2 (6 bases). CDR3 length equals 14 residues. Trimming removed 6 bases from V and 2 bases from J, with 15 bases in between. Germline loops: CDR1 SGHNT, CDR2 YYREEE (reference sequence). The CDR3 loop reads CASTAGTGAYEQYF. For the CDR3, the DNA is TGTGCCAGCACCGCCGGGACGGGAGCCTACGAGCAGTACTTC.

This clonotype has a single count. The V gene is TRBV6-2 or TRBV6-3, the J gene TRBJ2-1, with 12 bases lining up with TRBD2. This CDR3 has 19 residues. Germline values: CDR1 MNHEY, CDR2 SVGEGT. V trimming: 0 bases; J trimming: 0 bases; junction bases outside the gene matches: 6. In nucleotides, the CDR3 is TGTGCCAGCAGTTACTCGCCGCCTAGCGGGGGGGCCTCCTACAATGAGCAGTTCTTC. Amino acids: CASSYSPPSGGASYNEQFF.

The V and J genes are TRBV4-2 and TRBJ2-1, with D hard to call. This CDR3 is built from 14 residues. The germline CDR1 and CDR2 sequences are LGHNA and YNFKEQ. Trimming took off 0 bases at V and 13 bases at J, with 16 bases between the two ends. CDR3 in amino acids: CASSQEVYQETQFF. Written as DNA, the CDR3 is TGTGCCAGCAGCCAAGAGGTTTACCAAGAGACCCAGTTCTTC.

This sequence joins TRBV24-1 and TRBJ2-5; TRBD1 matches at 7 bases. The CDR3 has 15 amino acids. The V gene end was trimmed by 3 bases and the J gene end by 1 base; junction bases not matched to a gene: 4. Germline V lookup: CDR1 KGHDR, CDR2 SFDVKD. The CDR3 region is CATSDATGFQETQYF. CDR3 DNA: TGTGCCACCAGTGATGCGACAGGGTTCCAAGAGACCCAGTACTTC.

In its sample, this clonotype was seen a few times. The chain is built from TRBV4-3 and TRBJ1-2; 7 bases align to TRBD1. The CDR3 length is 15 residues. The trim removed 0 bases at V and 3 bases at J, leaving 4 bases unmatched. In germline, CDR1 is LGHNA, CDR2 YSLEER. The CDR3 nucleotides read TGCGCCAGCAGCCAAGATATGACAGGGCACTATGGCTACACCTTC. This codes for CASSQDMTGHYGYTF.

The CDR3 DNA follows: TGTGCCAGCAGACAACCGGACAGGGAGGGTGGGTCCTATAATTCACCCCTCCACTTT. Translating gives CASRQPDREGGSYNSPLHF. V is TRBV6-1 and J is TRBJ1-6; 8 bases line up with TRBD1. This CDR3 contains 19 residues. The germline V gene has CDR1 MNHNS and CDR2 SASEGT. V lost 6 bases and J lost 1; bases outside the gene matches: 14.

The CDR3 DNA sequence: TGCAGCGTAGGGACAGCTAACGCTGAAGCTTTCTTT. Translated, it gives CSVGTANAEAFF. The V gene is TRBV29-1, the J gene TRBJ1-1; 7 bases map to TRBD1. V was pared by 6 bases and J by 6 bases, with 7 bases of the junction left unmatched. This CDR3 has 12 amino acids. CDR1 SQVTM and CDR2 ANQGSEA come from the germline V gene.

This clonotype has more than one count but fewer than ten. The gene calls are TRBV6-5 and TRBJ2-7; D gene ambiguous. V lost 0 bases, J lost 2 bases, and 11 bases lay in between. The length of the CDR3 is 15 residues. In germline, CDR1 is MNHEY, CDR2 SVGAGI. CDR3 protein: CASSYSALSAYEQYF. CDR3 bases: TGTGCCAGCAGTTACTCGGCGTTGTCGGCCTACGAGCAGTACTTC.